The clone carrying this T cell receptor (beta chain) was detected a few times. Germline V gene sequence: CDR1 MGHRA, CDR2 YSYEKL. Trimming pared 5 bases from V and 1 base from J, leaving 19 bases between. The CDR3 consists of 17 residues. This sample was included in a study of blood T cell repertoires in COVID-19. For the study at large: Italy, Spain and the United States were the sources of the convalescent and acute COVID-19 samples. From T cells, B-cell-depleted T cells, or PBMCs came the material, which was cDNA or gDNA.

Allocation to cohorts depended on clinical history reported by the participants. Original processing methods: Amplifying reference gene primers gave estimates of nucleated cell counts. Repertoires were generated with immunoSEQ multiplex PCR, while TCRdb's copy carries only in-frame clones and drops some. D and trimming were read from the DNA, whereas the V and J calls and clone size are those reported in that table. The sample has approximately 220,000 clones, 86% seen once. The rearrangement uses TRBV4-1 and TRBJ2-3, with TRBD1 as a possible D gene (6 bases). The sequence was obtained from a woman aged 40 to 50 with acute COVID-19. The specimen sequenced was PBMCs or T cells enriched from blood (not recorded which). The CDR3 region is CASSSTIRPGGTDTQYF. The CDR3 DNA reads as TGCGCCAGCAGCTCAACTATACGGCCAGGGGGCACAGATACGCAGTATTTT.